Below, 32 T cell receptor beta chains from the same sample are listed, as sequenced in a study of T cell repertoires in cytomegalovirus infection. These receptors lack a known antigen. TCRdb redid the calling of the reads with MiXCR, one entry per CDR3 protein. The table shows under 500,000 distinct CDR3 sequences, with approximately 42% occurring only once. The material sequenced was cultured PBMCs, taken from culture after CMV antigen stimulation. All receptors derive from a human donor in good health (CMV status not recorded). Some clones in this sample may be carry-over from other donors' samples.

The V gene is TRBV7-9, the J gene TRBJ1-1; 12 bases map to TRBD1. This CDR3 spans 17 amino acids. Germline V gives CDR1 SEHNR, CDR2 FQNEAQ (reference sequence). The J segment lost 5 bases and the V segment lost 4 bases, leaving 11 bases of the junction unmatched. CDR3 protein: CASSWPGQGASITEAFF. DNA for the CDR3: TGTGCCAGCAGCTGGCCGGGACAGGGGGCCTCCATAACTGAAGCTTTCTTT.

The rearrangement uses TRBV19 and TRBJ1-2, with a possible D match to TRBD1 (6 bases). CDR3 length equals 15 residues. In germline, CDR1 is LNHDA, CDR2 SQIVND (reference sequence). V lost 7 bases, J lost 7 bases, and 22 bases lay in between. The CDR3 here is CASMIPRQGTGGYTF. In DNA form, the CDR3 reads TGTGCCAGTATGATCCCCCGGCAGGGGACGGGTGGCTACACCTTC.

The V gene is TRBV7-6, the J gene TRBJ2-1, with 14 bases that match TRBD2. The CDR3 has 16 amino acids. Unmatched junction bases numbered 6, after V lost 5 bases and J lost 6 bases. Looked up from germline, CDR1 is SGHVS and CDR2 is FNYEAQ. The CDR3 protein is CASSPPGTSGSNEQFF. In DNA form, the CDR3 reads TGTGCCAGCAGCCCCCCTGGGACTAGCGGGAGCAATGAGCAGTTCTTC.

The chain couples TRBV12-3 or TRBV12-4 to TRBJ1-2, with 8 bases lining up with TRBD1. V trimming: 6 bases; J trimming: 6 bases; junction bases outside the gene matches: 9. The CDR3 spans 14 residues. Written as DNA, the CDR3 is TGTGCCAGCAGCCCCAGGACAGGGCCTGATGGCTACACCTTC. Residues: CASSPRTGPDGYTF.

V usage is TRBV4-1 and J usage is TRBJ1-4; TRBD1 is a possible D gene (5 bases). CDR1 and CDR2 from the germline V gene are MGHRA and YSYEKL. V lost 4 bases to trimming and J lost 4 bases, with 10 bases between them. CDR3 length: 14 residues. For the CDR3, the DNA is TGCGCCAGCAGCCGGACACGGAGTAATGAAAAACTGTTTTTT. Residues: CASSRTRSNEKLFF.

The V call is TRBV7-2, the J call TRBJ1-1; no clear D. The germline CDR1 and CDR2 sequences are SGHTA and FQGNSA. CDR3 length: 13 residues. With 1 base removed from V and 6 bases from J, the gap between germline ends came to 9 bases. The CDR3 sequence: CASSLGRVPEAFF. CDR3 DNA: TGTGCCAGCAGCTTAGGTAGGGTACCTGAAGCTTTCTTT.

This clonotype was picked up a small number of times. The gene calls are TRBV5-1 and TRBJ1-4; D remains ambiguous. Germline lookup yields CDR1 SGHRS and CDR2 YFSETQ. V was shortened by 1 base and J by 3 bases, with 13 bases between the two germline ends. This CDR3 is built from 16 residues. This CDR3 reads CASSLQKRAPNEKLFF. DNA for the CDR3: TGCGCCAGCAGCTTGCAGAAGAGGGCCCCTAATGAAAAACTGTTTTTT.

The rearrangement uses TRBV24-1 and TRBJ1-2; D is unresolved. V lost 0 bases and J 5 bases, leaving 6 bases between the germline ends. The CDR3 runs 13 residues. Per germline, CDR1 KGHDR and CDR2 SFDVKD. The CDR3 nucleotides read TGTGCCACCAGTGATTTGTCGGGTTATGGCTACACCTTC. This codes for CATSDLSGYGYTF.

This clonotype was seen a handful of times. The chain recombines TRBV7-6 with TRBJ1-2; tentatively, D is TRBD1 (5 bases). Germline V gene data show CDR1 as SGHVS and CDR2 as FNYEAQ. Trimming shortened V by 11 bases and J by 5 bases, and 12 bases separated the two germline ends. The CDR3 is 11 residues long. In nucleotides, the CDR3 is TGTGCCTGGGGGGAAGGATATGGCTACACCTTC. Its translation: CAWGEGYGYTF. The full variable domain, its missing parts supplied by reference TRBV7-6 and TRBJ1-2, is GAGVSQSPRYKVTKRGQDVALRCDPISGHVSLYWYRQALGQGPEFLTYFNYEAQQDKSGLPNDRFSAERPEGSISTLTIQRTEQRDSAMYRCAWGEGYGYTFGSGTRLTVV.

The chain employs TRBV20-1 and TRBJ1-3; perhaps TRBD1 as D (5 bases). Germline-derived CDR1 and CDR2 are DFQATT and SNEGSKA (reference sequence). The CDR3 is made up of 15 amino acids. The V gene lost 0 bases and the J gene lost 1 base, with 10 bases spanning the gap. CDR3 region: CSARDFGGSGNTIYF. The CDR3 nucleotides are TGCAGTGCTAGAGATTTCGGGGGATCTGGAAACACCATATATTTT.

The V and J genes are TRBV7-4 and TRBJ2-1, with D uncertain. Trimming cost V 5 bases and J 8 bases, with 16 bases left between them. The germline V gene encodes CDR1 SGHVT and CDR2 SQSDAQ. This CDR3 is built from 14 residues. CDR3 DNA: TGTGCCAGCAGCCGCCCAACACCTACGGATGAGCAGTTCTTC. Its protein is CASSRPTPTDEQFF.

The chain's CDR3 is CASSLYQVQGYEQYF. In DNA, the CDR3 is TGTGCCAGCAGTCTATACCAGGTGCAGGGCTACGAGCAGTACTTC. The rearrangement uses TRBV6-1 and TRBJ2-7; possibly TRBD1 for D (5 bases). Germline CDR1 is MNHNS and CDR2 is SASEGT. This CDR3 has 15 amino acids. Trimming removed 5 bases from V and 3 bases from J, with 17 bases in between.

Many counts were recorded for this clonotype. This chain joins TRBV7-2 and TRBJ2-5; D may be TRBD2 (6 bases). CDR1 is SGHTA and CDR2 is FQGNSA in the germline V gene. The V gene lost 2 bases and the J gene lost 2 bases, with 21 bases spanning the gap. The CDR3 covers 18 residues. The CDR3 reads CASSLIPGGGREQETQYF. CDR3 nucleotides: TGTGCCAGCAGCTTAATCCCCGGGGGTGGAAGAGAACAAGAGACCCAGTACTTC.

This clonotype has a handful of counts. This chain links TRBV7-9 with TRBJ1-1; D uncertain. Trimming pared 7 bases from V and 1 base from J, leaving 22 bases between. Germline loops: CDR1 SEHNR, CDR2 FQNEAQ (reference sequence). This CDR3 region has 17 residues. The CDR3 DNA sequence: TGTGCCAGCACCACGGGCTGGGGTACGGATAGGAACACTGAAGCTTTCTTT. It codes for CASTTGWGTDRNTEAFF.

The chain recombines TRBV7-2 with TRBJ1-2, with 9 bases matching TRBD1. Germline assignment: CDR1 SGHTA and CDR2 FQGNSA. The CDR3 extends over 15 amino acids. Germline trimming cut 7 bases from V and 6 bases from J; bases unmatched to any gene: 12. CDR3 protein: CASTRVGTGGDGYTF. CDR3 sequence (DNA): TGTGCCAGCACGCGCGTCGGAACAGGGGGCGATGGCTACACCTTC.

The chain links TRBV12-3 or TRBV12-4 to TRBJ2-1; perhaps TRBD1 as D (5 bases). Trimming pared 10 bases from V and 11 bases from J, leaving 15 bases between. CDR3 length: 11 amino acids. The CDR3 bases are TGTGCCACCCAAGGGGAACGGAAGCAGTTCTTC. It codes for CATQGERKQFF.

This clonotype was recorded a few times. This chain uses TRBV6-1 with TRBJ1-5, with 7 bases fitting TRBD1. The CDR3 consists of 13 residues. J gave up 5 bases and V 6 bases, and 4 bases lay outside the gene matches. Germline assignment: CDR1 MNHNS and CDR2 SASEGT. CDR3 amino acids: CASRPGQYQPQHF. The CDR3, as DNA: TGTGCCAGCAGACCGGGACAGTATCAGCCCCAGCATTTT.

The chain employs TRBV4-1 and TRBJ2-7; D is perhaps TRBD1 (6 bases). V was clipped by 0 bases and J by 3 bases, with 15 bases between them. The CDR3 totals 16 residues. CDR1 and CDR2 from the germline V gene are MGHRA and YSYEKL. The CDR3: CASSQDAIEQGYEQYF. In DNA, the CDR3 is TGCGCCAGCAGCCAAGATGCCATCGAACAGGGCTACGAGCAGTACTTC.

The J gene is TRBJ2-5, the V gene TRBV5-1; a possible D gene is TRBD2 (6 bases). Per the germline V gene, CDR1 is SGHRS and CDR2 is YFSETQ. V was shortened by 4 bases and J by 5 bases, with 18 bases between the two germline ends. CDR3 length: 15 amino acids. The CDR3 reads CASSDGDSPRETQYF. The DNA for the CDR3 is TGCGCCAGCAGCGACGGGGACTCCCCCAGGGAGACCCAGTACTTC.

This clonotype was seen more than once but under ten times. This rearrangement joins TRBV6-5 to TRBJ2-4, with 7 bases identical to TRBD1. The trim removed 2 bases at V and 14 bases at J, leaving 9 bases unmatched. The CDR3 spans 13 residues. Germline V gene data show CDR1 as MNHEY and CDR2 as SVGAGI. The CDR3 loop is CASSYGQGDSEYF. The CDR3 DNA sequence: TGTGCCAGCAGTTACGGGCAGGGGGATTCGGAGTACTTC.

The chain joins TRBV6-1 to TRBJ2-3, with D unclear. This CDR3 region has 13 residues. Trimming cost V 5 bases and J 2 bases, with 8 bases left between them. The germline V gene has CDR1 MNHNS and CDR2 SASEGT. CDR3 loop: CASSPRTTDTQYF. CDR3 coding DNA: TGTGCCAGCAGTCCTAGAACCACAGATACGCAGTATTTT.

J is TRBJ2-7 and V is TRBV2; no firm D call. The CDR3 extends over 12 amino acids. V dropped 8 bases and J dropped 0 bases, with 8 bases sitting between them. Germline values: CDR1 SNHLY, CDR2 FYNNEI. For the CDR3, the DNA is TGTGCCAGCGCCCAATACTCCTACGAGCAGTACTTC. This encodes CASAQYSYEQYF.

The chain carries TRBV5-1 and TRBJ2-1, with 11 bases aligning to TRBD2. CDR1 SGHRS and CDR2 YFSETQ come from the germline V gene. This CDR3 is 16 amino acids long. The J segment lost 1 base and the V segment lost 6 bases, leaving 6 bases of the junction unmatched. The DNA of the CDR3 is TGCGCCAGCAAGACTAGCGGGACTCGGTCCTACAATGAGCAGTTCTTC. Translation: CASKTSGTRSYNEQFF.

This clonotype was counted many times. V gene TRBV7-2 combines with J gene TRBJ2-1, with TRBD2 matching over 8 bases. Germline CDR1 is SGHTA and CDR2 is FQGNSA. Trimming removed 2 bases from V and 8 bases from J; junction bases left unmatched: 8. This CDR3 contains 15 residues. The CDR3 is CASSLKGLGVDEQFF. In nucleotides, the CDR3 is TGTGCCAGCAGCTTAAAGGGACTAGGGGTGGATGAGCAGTTCTTC.

This sequence joins TRBV2 and TRBJ2-1, with D possibly TRBD1 on 5 matching bases. CDR1 and CDR2 (germline): SNHLY, FYNNEI. Trimming removed 0 bases at V and 7 bases at J, with 10 bases between. There are 14 residues in the CDR3. This chain's CDR3 is CASSEALQGNEQFF. The CDR3 coding sequence is TGTGCCAGCAGTGAAGCGCTTCAGGGAAATGAGCAGTTCTTC.

This clonotype has only a few counts. This sequence joins TRBV6-1 and TRBJ2-2; 9 positions match TRBD1. Germline values: CDR1 MNHNS, CDR2 SASEGT. The CDR3 length is 15 residues. V was pared by 6 bases and J by 8 bases, with 10 bases of the junction left unmatched. CDR3 DNA sequence: TGTGCCAGCAGAGACCGGGACAGGGACCGGGGGGAGCTGTTTTTT. The encoded protein is CASRDRDRDRGELFF.

Note on this clonotype: A much larger clonotype is one base distant, so this may be a read error. The chain is built from TRBV7-2 and TRBJ2-5, with a tentative D call TRBD1 (6 bases). The CDR3 runs to 13 residues. Germline lookup yields CDR1 SGHTA and CDR2 FQGNSA. This CDR3 reads CASSLDREETQNF. CDR3 nucleotides: TGTGCCAGCAGCTTAGACAGGGAAGAGACCCAGAACTTC.

This clonotype was counted between two and nine times. The chain links TRBV7-2 to TRBJ2-7; D is possibly TRBD1 or TRBD2 (5 bases each). Trimming cost V 5 bases and J 3 bases, with 11 bases left between them. Germline V gene lookup returns CDR1 SGHTA and CDR2 FQGNSA. This CDR3 spans 13 amino acids. The CDR3 region has the DNA TGTGCCAGCAGCCCGGGACCCCGCTACGAGCAGTACTTC. Protein: CASSPGPRYEQYF.

This clonotype occurred many times. V gene TRBV7-2 combines with J gene TRBJ1-1; 9 nucleotides align to TRBD1. With V trimmed by 2 bases and J by 0 bases, 7 bases remained unmatched. This CDR3 comprises 17 residues. In germline, CDR1 is SGHTA, CDR2 FQGNSA. As DNA, the CDR3 is TGTGCCAGCAGCTTAATCGGACAGGGGAAAATGAACACTGAAGCTTTCTTT. Protein sequence: CASSLIGQGKMNTEAFF.

The sample holds a few counts of this clonotype. V usage is TRBV20-1 and J usage is TRBJ1-1, with a tentative D call TRBD1 (5 bases). Germline V lookup: CDR1 DFQATT, CDR2 SNEGSKA (reference sequence). The CDR3 totals 13 residues. V was trimmed by 4 bases and J by 11 bases, leaving 20 bases between them. The CDR3 coding sequence is TGCAGTGCTAAGGGCCCGACAGACCGGTTGGCTTTCTTT. This gives the protein CSAKGPTDRLAFF.

This clonotype was counted a few times. The chain couples TRBV11-2 to TRBJ2-5; D perhaps matches TRBD1 (5 bases). CDR1 and CDR2 from the germline V gene are SGHAT and FQNNGV. The CDR3 is 15 amino acids. Trimming removed 5 bases from V and 2 bases from J, with 15 bases in between. CDR3 coding DNA: TGTGCCAGCAGCACCTGGGGCAGAACACAAGAGACCCAGTACTTC. Translating gives CASSTWGRTQETQYF.

This chain connects TRBV14 to TRBJ2-7; a possible D gene is TRBD2 (7 bases). This CDR3 has 17 residues. Germline-derived CDR1 and CDR2 are SGHDN and FVKESK. Trimming pared 0 bases from V and 3 bases from J, leaving 18 bases between. CDR3 amino acids: CASSQETGGYPRYEQYF. DNA of the CDR3: TGTGCCAGCAGCCAAGAGACGGGGGGCTACCCTCGCTACGAGCAGTACTTC.